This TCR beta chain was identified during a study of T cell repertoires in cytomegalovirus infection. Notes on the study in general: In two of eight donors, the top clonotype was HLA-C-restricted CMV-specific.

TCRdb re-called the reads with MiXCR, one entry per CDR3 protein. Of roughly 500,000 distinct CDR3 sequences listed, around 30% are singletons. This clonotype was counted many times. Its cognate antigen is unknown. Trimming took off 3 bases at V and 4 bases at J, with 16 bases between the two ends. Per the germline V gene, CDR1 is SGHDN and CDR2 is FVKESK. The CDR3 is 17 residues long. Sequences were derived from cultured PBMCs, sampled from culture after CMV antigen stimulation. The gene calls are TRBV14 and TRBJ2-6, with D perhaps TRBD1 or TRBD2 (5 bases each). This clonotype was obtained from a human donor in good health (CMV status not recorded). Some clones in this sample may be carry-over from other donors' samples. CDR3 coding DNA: TGTGCCAGCAGCCACCGGGACGGCGTGCTCGGGGCCAACGTCCTGACTTTC. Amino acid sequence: CASSHRDGVLGANVLTF.